This T cell receptor (beta chain) was captured by sequencing in a study of CD8+ T cells in alopecia areata. Overall study: Treated patients swallowed 5 to 10 mg of oral tofacitinib twice daily.

On this clone: Its target is not known.

General observations from the study: There were also resident alphabeta T cells of normal skin sequenced in scalp samples.

Peripheral blood and lesional scalp punch biopsies came from alopecia areata patients. Sorting separated CD4+ and CD8+ T cells out of PBMCs. J was trimmed by 4 bases and V by 5 bases; bases with no gene match: 7. Germline CDR1 is SGHTA and CDR2 is FQGTGA. This CDR3 contains 15 residues. TCR sequencing used cDNA made by reverse transcription of extracted RNA. Clones were sequenced by immunoSEQ multiplex PCR, and TCRdb holds only the in-frame ones, with some missing. The sample holds 150,000 to 200,000 clones, around 63% seen once. The sample here was CD4+ T cells sorted from blood, taken at week 0. The receptor was derived from a human donor with alopecia areata. The J gene is TRBJ2-5, the V gene TRBV7-3, with 10 bases matching TRBD2. The CDR3: CASSPLAGGLETQYF. CDR3 sequence (DNA): TGTGCCAGCAGCCCTTTAGCGGGGGGTCTAGAGACCCAGTACTTC.